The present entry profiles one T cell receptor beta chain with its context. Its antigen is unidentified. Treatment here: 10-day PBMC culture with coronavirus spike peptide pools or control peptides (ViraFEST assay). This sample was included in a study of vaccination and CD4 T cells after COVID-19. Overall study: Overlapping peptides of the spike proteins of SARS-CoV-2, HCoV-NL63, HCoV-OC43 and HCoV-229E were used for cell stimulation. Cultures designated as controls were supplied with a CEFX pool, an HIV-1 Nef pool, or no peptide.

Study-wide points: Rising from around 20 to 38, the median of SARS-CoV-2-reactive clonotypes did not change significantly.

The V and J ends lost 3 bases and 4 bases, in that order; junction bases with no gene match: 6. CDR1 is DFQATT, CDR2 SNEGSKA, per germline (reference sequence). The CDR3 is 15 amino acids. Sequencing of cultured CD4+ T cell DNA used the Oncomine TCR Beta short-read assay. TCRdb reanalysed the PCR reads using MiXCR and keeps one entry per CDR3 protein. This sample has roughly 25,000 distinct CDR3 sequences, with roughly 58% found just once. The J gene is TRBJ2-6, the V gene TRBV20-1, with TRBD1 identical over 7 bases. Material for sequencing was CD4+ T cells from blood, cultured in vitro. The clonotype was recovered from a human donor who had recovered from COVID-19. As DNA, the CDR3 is TGCAGTGCTAGTAGACAGGGTACCGGGGCCAACGTCCTGACTTTC. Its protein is CSASRQGTGANVLTF.